Below, one T cell receptor beta chain is given with its context. Antigen: not known. The sample originates from a study of Tregs in tolerant kidney transplant recipients. Whole-study findings and limits: Biological reproducibility was not directly addressed in this study. Donor-specific Treg expansion exceeded global Treg expansion in tolerant patients, suggesting antigen drive.

Assay used: immunoSEQ multiplex PCR; TCRdb lists only in-frame clones, some missing. Of about 100,000 clones in the sample, 80% to 95% were seen once. V lost 2 bases to trimming and J lost 8 bases, with 17 bases between them. The CDR3 totals 15 residues. Per the germline V gene, CDR1 is SGHDT and CDR2 is YYEEEE. Unstimulated regulatory T cells (CD4+CD25+CD127-), CD4+CD25- non-regulatory cells, CD4 and CD8 cells were FACS-sorted from thawed PBMCs. The rearrangement uses TRBV5-6 and TRBJ1-5; D is uncertain. Sequencing was performed on CD4+ T cells from blood, taken before the transplant. The sequence came from a human donor who received a combined kidney and bone marrow transplant. Written as DNA, the CDR3 is TGTGCCAGCAGCTTTAAACCCGAGGTGAGTGAGCCCCAGCATTTT. Translation gives CASSFKPEVSEPQHF. Combining the CDR3 with reference TRBV5-6 and TRBJ1-5 gives the whole variable domain DAGVTQSPTHLIKTRGQQVTLRCSPKSGHDTVSWYQQALGQGPQFIFQYYEEEERQRGNFPDRFSGHQFPNYSSELNVNALLLGDSALYLCASSFKPEVSEPQHFGDGTRLSIL.